The 17 T cell receptor beta chains presented below share a single source sample, sequenced in a study of T cell changes during pregnancy in multiple sclerosis. Only in-frame clones appear in the TCRdb table, and some are missing; sequencing was by immunoSEQ multiplex PCR. Seen here are roughly 40,000 clones, approximately 92% observed once, and the top ten hold around 1.2%. Sequenced material: peripheral blood, taken before pregnancy. The receptor source for this set is a female donor with multiple sclerosis, enrolled in a pregnancy study.

The genes are TRBV6-6 and TRBJ1-4; 7 bases are shared with TRBD1. Losses at the gene ends were 5 bases for V and 3 bases for J; bases not matched to a gene: 6. The V gene's germline CDR1 is MNHNY and CDR2 SVGAGI (reference sequence). The CDR3 consists of 15 residues. The chain's CDR3 is CASSGDRVANEKLFF. DNA of the CDR3: TGTGCCAGCAGTGGCGACAGGGTAGCTAATGAAAAACTGTTTTTT.

V is TRBV29-1 and J is TRBJ2-5; D is undetermined. Trimming took 4 bases from V and 9 from J, leaving 9 bases between them. This CDR3 spans 10 amino acids. From germline, CDR1 is SQVTM and CDR2 ANQGSEA. CDR3 sequence: CSVAAGSQYF. CDR3 nucleotide sequence: TGCAGCGTTGCAGCCGGGTCCCAGTACTTC.

The V and J genes are TRBV5-1 and TRBJ1-4, with 9 nucleotides matching TRBD1. From germline, CDR1 is SGHRS and CDR2 YFSETQ. V was clipped by 3 bases and J by 8 bases; unmatched bases: 14. The CDR3 sequence is 17 residues long. Written as DNA, the CDR3 is TGCGCCAGCAGCTCTCAACCGGAACAGGGGGCAAGGGAAAAACTGTTTTTT. Amino acid sequence: CASSSQPEQGAREKLFF. Filled out from reference TRBV5-1 and TRBJ1-4, the complete variable domain reads KAGVTQTPRYLIKTRGQQVTLSCSPISGHRSVSWYQQTPGQGLQFLFEYFSETQRNKGNFPGRFSGRQFSNSRSEMNVSTLELGDSALYLCASSSQPEQGAREKLFFGSGTQLSVL.

CDR3 residues: CASSMATDTQYF. As DNA, the CDR3 is TGTGCCAGTAGTATGGCTACAGATACGCAGTATTTT. The rearrangement uses TRBV19 and TRBJ2-3; D remains unclear. The germline V gene has CDR1 LNHDA and CDR2 SQIVND (reference sequence). The CDR3 runs to 12 residues. V shed 3 bases and J shed 3 bases, with 4 bases lying between them.

J is TRBJ2-7 and V is TRBV12-5; 8 nucleotides match TRBD1. V lost 3 bases and J lost 3; bases outside the gene matches: 1. The length of the CDR3 is 13 residues. Germline lookup yields CDR1 LGHNT and CDR2 FRNRAP. CDR3 sequence (DNA): TGTGCTAGTGGTTTCGACAGGGGCTACGAGCAGTACTTC. This sequence encodes CASGFDRGYEQYF.

The V call is TRBV2, the J call TRBJ2-5; D is uncertain. Trimming removed 4 bases at V and 1 base at J, with 13 bases between. Germline-derived CDR1 and CDR2 are SNHLY and FYNNEI. This CDR3 has 15 amino acids. The CDR3 DNA is TGTGCCAGCAGTGTGTCCAGGTCGCTCCAAGAGACCCAGTACTTC. Translating it yields CASSVSRSLQETQYF.

The V and J genes are TRBV6-1 and TRBJ2-1; 13 bases map to TRBD2. The ends lost 6 bases at V and 6 bases at J; junction bases unmatched: 5. The CDR3 is made up of 15 amino acids. Germline-derived CDR1 and CDR2 are MNHNS and SASEGT. The DNA for the CDR3 is TGTGCCAGCAGCCGACTAGCGGGAGGCGGCAATGAGCAGTTCTTC. It yields the protein CASSRLAGGGNEQFF.

The chain recombines TRBV11-1 with TRBJ2-3; the D gene is possibly TRBD2 (5 bases). V was trimmed by 2 bases and J by 0 bases, leaving 9 bases between them. This CDR3 has 15 residues. Germline CDR1 SGHAT, CDR2 FQDESV (reference sequence). The CDR3 region is CASSLRLASTDTQYF. CDR3 bases: TGTGCCAGCAGCTTACGGCTAGCCAGCACAGATACGCAGTATTTT.

This chain joins TRBV5-4 and TRBJ1-2; possibly TRBD1 for D (6 bases). Trimming took 0 bases from V and 4 from J, leaving 16 bases between them. The CDR3 runs to 16 residues. Germline CDR1 reads SGHNT; CDR2 reads YYREEE (reference sequence). CDR3 loop: CASSLAGRTASYGYTF. The CDR3 nucleotides read TGTGCCAGCAGCTTGGCCGGTAGGACAGCCTCCTATGGCTACACCTTC.

The J gene is TRBJ1-2, the V gene TRBV11-2, with D possibly being TRBD1 (6 bases). The CDR3 has 14 residues. The V and J ends lost 5 bases and 5 bases respectively, with 15 bases between them. Germline values: CDR1 SGHAT, CDR2 FQNNGV. CDR3 sequence: CASSVNYREYGYTF. DNA of the CDR3: TGTGCCAGCAGCGTAAATTACAGGGAGTATGGCTACACCTTC. Full variable domain (remainder filled in from reference TRBV11-2 and TRBJ1-2): EAGVAQSPRYKIIEKRQSVAFWCNPISGHATLYWYQQILGQGPKLLIQFQNNGVVDDSQLPKDRFSAERLKGVDSTLKIQPAKLEDSAVYLCASSVNYREYGYTFGSGTRLTVV.

The rearrangement uses TRBV6-5 and TRBJ1-5, with D perhaps TRBD1 (6 bases). Germline CDR1 is MNHEY and CDR2 is SVGAGI. Trimming removed 6 bases at V and 5 bases at J, with 11 bases between. The CDR3 runs 13 residues. CDR3 region: CASRQQGDQPQHF. The CDR3, as DNA: TGTGCCAGCAGGCAACAGGGAGATCAGCCCCAGCATTTT.

Only one count was recorded for this clone. V is TRBV30 and J is TRBJ2-2; D might be TRBD1 (6 bases). The CDR3 consists of 15 residues. The germline CDR1 and CDR2 sequences are GTSNPN and SVGIG (reference sequence). Trimming took 2 bases from V and 5 from J, leaving 15 bases between them. The chain's CDR3 is CAWSRGTLFTGELFF. The CDR3 DNA is TGTGCCTGGAGTCGTGGGACACTATTTACCGGGGAGCTGTTTTTT.

V is TRBV10-3 and J is TRBJ2-2; 7 positions match TRBD1. CDR1 and CDR2 from the germline V gene are ENHRY and SYGVKD. Unmatched junction bases numbered 2, after V lost 6 bases and J lost 1 base. The CDR3 runs 14 residues. The CDR3 bases are TGTGCCATCAGGGGACAGATGAACACCGGGGAGCTGTTTTTT. This gives the protein CAIRGQMNTGELFF.

This clone showed up just a few times. This chain joins TRBV10-1 and TRBJ2-7; 8 bases align to TRBD2. Germline lookup yields CDR1 WNHNN and CDR2 SYGVQD (reference sequence). CDR3 length equals 13 residues. V shed 4 bases and J 4 bases; nucleotides not matched to a gene: 3. The DNA for the CDR3 is TGCGCCAGCAGTGCTACTAGCGGTTACGAGCAGTACTTC. This encodes CASSATSGYEQYF.

This clone was found once. The genes are TRBV2 and TRBJ2-7; tentatively, D is TRBD1 (6 bases). V lost 3 bases, J lost 5 bases, and 14 bases lay in between. Germline-derived CDR1 and CDR2 are SNHLY and FYNNEI. The CDR3 loop spans 14 amino acids. The CDR3 coding sequence is TGTGCCAGCAGTGAGGGGACCAGGGGCCACGAGCAGTACTTC. The encoded protein is CASSEGTRGHEQYF. The full variable domain, completed using reference TRBV2 and TRBJ2-7, is EPEVTQTPSHQVTQMGQEVILRCVPISNHLYFYWYRQILGQKVEFLVSFYNNEISEKSEIFDDQFSVERPDGSNFTLKIRSTKLEDSAMYFCASSEGTRGHEQYFGPGTRLTVT.

V and J are TRBV30 and TRBJ2-2; TRBD1 matches at 9 bases. Trimming cost V 5 bases and J 5 bases; bases outside gene matches: 15. Germline CDR1 reads GTSNPN; CDR2 reads SVGIG (reference sequence). The CDR3 spans 17 residues. CDR3 DNA sequence: TGTGCCTGGGCCGGTAAGGTTGGGACAGGGTCGACCGGGGAGCTGTTTTTT. Its translation is CAWAGKVGTGSTGELFF.

The chain is built from TRBV19 and TRBJ1-3; D ambiguous. CDR3 length: 15 amino acids. V was shortened by 5 bases and J by 4 bases, with 15 bases between the two germline ends. Germline CDR1 is LNHDA and CDR2 is SQIVND (reference sequence). Here the CDR3 DNA reads TGTGCCAGTAGTCCCGAGGGAATGGCCGGAAACACCATATATTTT. The encoded protein is CASSPEGMAGNTIYF. Together with reference TRBV19 and TRBJ1-3, the CDR3 gives the full variable domain: DGGITQSPKYLFRKEGQNVTLSCEQNLNHDAMYWYRQDPGQGLRLIYYSQIVNDFQKGDIAEGYSVSREKKESFPLTVTSAQKNPTAFYLCASSPEGMAGNTIYFGEGSWLTVV.